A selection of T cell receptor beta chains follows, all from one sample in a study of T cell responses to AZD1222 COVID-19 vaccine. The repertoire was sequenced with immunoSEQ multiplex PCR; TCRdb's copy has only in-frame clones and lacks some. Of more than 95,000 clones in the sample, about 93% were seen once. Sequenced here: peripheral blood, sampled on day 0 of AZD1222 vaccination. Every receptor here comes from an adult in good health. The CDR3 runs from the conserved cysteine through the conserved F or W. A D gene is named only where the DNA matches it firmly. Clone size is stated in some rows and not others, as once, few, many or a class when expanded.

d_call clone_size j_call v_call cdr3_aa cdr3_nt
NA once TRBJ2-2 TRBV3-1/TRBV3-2 CASSQDIREAGELFF TGTGCCAGCAGCCAAGATATCCGAGAAGCCGGGGAGCTGTTTTTT
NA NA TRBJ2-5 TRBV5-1 CASSLMGRETQYF TGCGCCAGCAGCTTGATGGGGAGGGAGACCCAGTACTTC
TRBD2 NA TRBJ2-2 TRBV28 CASSWGGGNTGELFF TGTGCCAGCAGTTGGGGCGGGGGGAACACCGGGGAGCTGTTTTTT
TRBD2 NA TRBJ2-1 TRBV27 CASSPGLAGVEQFF TGTGCCAGCAGTCCGGGACTAGCGGGAGTTGAGCAGTTCTTC
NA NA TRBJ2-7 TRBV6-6 CASLAHRAEEQYF TGTGCCAGTTTAGCGCACCGGGCGGAGGAGCAGTACTTC
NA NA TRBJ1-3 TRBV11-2 CASSLAVPGNTIYF TGTGCCAGCAGCTTAGCGGTGCCTGGAAACACCATATATTTT
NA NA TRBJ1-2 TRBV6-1 CASSEYLSGERHYGYTF TGTGCCAGCAGTGAATATCTATCAGGGGAACGACATTATGGCTACACCTTC
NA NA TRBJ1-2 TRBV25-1 CASSGRVGDGYTF TGTGCCAGCAGTGGAAGGGTTGGCGATGGCTACACCTTC
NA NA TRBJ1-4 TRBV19 CASSIQGEVLFF TGTGCCAGTAGTATCCAGGGCGAAGTACTGTTTTTT
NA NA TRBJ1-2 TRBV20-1 CSAWVGYGYTF TGCAGTGCCTGGGTCGGATATGGCTACACCTTC
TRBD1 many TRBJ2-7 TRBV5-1 CASSVSDRVGEQYF TGCGCCAGCAGCGTAAGCGACAGGGTAGGGGAGCAGTACTTC
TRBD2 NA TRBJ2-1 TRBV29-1 CSVEGTTYNEQFF TGCAGCGTTGAGGGGACTACCTACAATGAGCAGTTCTTC
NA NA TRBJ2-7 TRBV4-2 CASSQEGTKSYEQYF TGTGCCAGCAGCCAAGAAGGCACTAAGTCCTACGAGCAGTACTTC
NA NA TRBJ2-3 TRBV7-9 CASSPRGTMDTQYF TGTGCCAGCAGTCCCCGGGGAACGATGGATACGCAGTATTTT